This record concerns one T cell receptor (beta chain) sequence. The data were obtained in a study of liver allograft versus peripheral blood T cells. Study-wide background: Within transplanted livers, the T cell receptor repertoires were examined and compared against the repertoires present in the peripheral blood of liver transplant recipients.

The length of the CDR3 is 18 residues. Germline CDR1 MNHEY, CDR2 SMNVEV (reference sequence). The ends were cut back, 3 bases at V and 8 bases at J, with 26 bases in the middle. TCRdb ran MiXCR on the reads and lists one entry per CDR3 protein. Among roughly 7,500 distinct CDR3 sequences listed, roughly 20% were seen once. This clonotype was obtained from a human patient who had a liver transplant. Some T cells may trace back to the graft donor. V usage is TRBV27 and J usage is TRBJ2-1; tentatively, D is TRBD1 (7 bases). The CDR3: CASSLEGARTQGGHEQFF. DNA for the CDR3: TGTGCCAGCAGTTTGGAGGGGGCCCGCACTCAGGGGGGCCATGAGCAGTTCTTC.